The 20 T cell receptor beta chains below come from one sample, sequenced in a study of STAT5B mutations in CD4+ large granular lymphocyte leukemia. The method was immunoSEQ multiplex PCR; TCRdb's version includes in-frame clones alone and lacks a portion of them. The sample consists of nearly 35,000 clones, more than 60% of them appearing once. The sequencing input was CD4+ T cells from blood buffy coats. The receptors shown here come from a human donor in good health.

The genes are TRBV2 and TRBJ2-7; possible D gene TRBD1, 8 bases. Trimming left V 6 bases short and J 0 bases short, with 12 bases between. CDR1 is SNHLY and CDR2 is FYNNEI in the germline V gene. CDR3 length: 14 residues. Written as DNA, the CDR3 is TGTGCCAGCAGCACAGGGGGGGTCTCCTACGAGCAGTACTTC. Encoded protein: CASSTGGVSYEQYF.

The chain joins TRBV6-1 to TRBJ1-2, with D tentatively TRBD1 (6 bases). Trimming took off 6 bases at V and 4 bases at J, with 15 bases between the two ends. This CDR3 has 14 amino acids. CDR1 is MNHNS, CDR2 SASEGT, per germline. CDR3 DNA sequence: TGTGCCAGCAGCGCCGACAGGTTCCTCTATGGCTACACCTTC. Its translation: CASSADRFLYGYTF.

J is TRBJ2-7 and V is TRBV29-1; TRBD2 aligns across 7 bases. The V gene's germline CDR1 is SQVTM and CDR2 ANQGSEA. The CDR3 sequence is 16 residues long. V shed 6 bases and J 2 bases; nucleotides not matched to a gene: 16. This chain's CDR3 is CSVAGTNGTRTYEQYF. CDR3 in DNA: TGCAGCGTAGCAGGGACTAACGGGACCCGCACCTACGAGCAGTACTTC.

In this sample, this clone turned up once. The chain carries TRBV18 and TRBJ2-1; weak D call: TRBD2 (6 bases). Germline V CDR1 and CDR2: KGHSH, LQKENI. Trimming shortened V by 2 bases and J by 0 bases, and 14 bases separated the two germline ends. The CDR3 sequence is 17 residues long. As DNA, the CDR3 is TGTGCCAGCTCACCAGCATTATTCGGGGGCTCCTACAATGAGCAGTTCTTC. This encodes CASSPALFGGSYNEQFF. The variable domain in full, completed from reference TRBV18 and TRBJ2-1, reads NAGVMQNPRHLVRRRGQEARLRCSPMKGHSHVYWYRQLPEEGLKFMVYLQKENIIDESGMPKERFSAEFPKEGPSILRIQQVVRGDSAAYFCASSPALFGGSYNEQFFGPGTRLTVL.

The CDR3 DNA sequence: TGTGCCTGGTCCAACACTGGAAACACCATATATTTT. Protein: CAWSNTGNTIYF. The chain joins TRBV30 to TRBJ1-3, with D uncertain. Germline V gene sequence: CDR1 GTSNPN, CDR2 SVGIG (reference sequence). Deletions cut 5 bases from V and 2 bases from J, with 7 bases between. CDR3 size: 12 residues. Full variable domain (remainder filled in from reference TRBV30 and TRBJ1-3): SQTIHQWPATLVQPVGSPLSLECTVEGTSNPNLYWYRQAAGRGLQLLFYSVGIGQISSEVPQNLSASRPQDRQFILSSKKLLLSDSGFYLCAWSNTGNTIYFGEGSWLTVV.

There are a few counts of this clone. V usage is TRBV27 and J usage is TRBJ2-7, with a weak D call TRBD1 (5 bases). This CDR3 comprises 13 residues. Looked up from germline, CDR1 is MNHEY and CDR2 is SMNVEV (reference sequence). V lost 0 bases to trimming and J lost 2 bases, with 5 bases between them. CDR3 bases: TGTGCCAGCAGTTTATCAGGGGCCTACGAGCAGTACTTC. Residues: CASSLSGAYEQYF.

This rearrangement joins TRBV30 to TRBJ1-1; D possibly corresponds to TRBD1 (6 bases). The CDR3 spans 11 residues. V was cut by 4 bases and J by 11 bases, with 14 bases left in between. The germline gives CDR1 GTSNPN, CDR2 SVGIG (reference sequence). In DNA, the CDR3 is TGTGCCTGGAAACCGGGGGCCGGGGCTTTCTTT. Its protein product is CAWKPGAGAFF.

This rearrangement joins TRBV29-1 to TRBJ2-7; TRBD1 agrees at 8 bases. The CDR3 loop spans 12 amino acids. Trimming cost V 7 bases and J 2 bases; bases outside gene matches: 4. CDR1 SQVTM and CDR2 ANQGSEA come from the germline V gene. The CDR3 region has the DNA TGCAGCGGCCAGACAGGGGCCTACGAGCAGTACTTC. This translates into CSGQTGAYEQYF.

The V gene is TRBV6-1, the J gene TRBJ1-5, with D possibly being TRBD1 (6 bases). Trimming left V 6 bases short and J 2 bases short, with 14 bases between. This CDR3 has 15 amino acids. The V gene's germline CDR1 is MNHNS and CDR2 SASEGT. CDR3 loop: CASSLGGLGNQPQHF. As DNA, the CDR3 is TGTGCCAGCAGCCTTGGGGGGCTGGGCAATCAGCCCCAGCATTTT.

This clone came up a few times. The rearrangement uses TRBV30 and TRBJ1-1; D gene unclear. This CDR3 spans 13 amino acids. V was clipped by 4 bases and J by 3 bases, with 12 bases between them. CDR1 GTSNPN and CDR2 SVGIG come from the germline V gene (reference sequence). CDR3 sequence reads: CAWMTLSHTEAFF. CDR3 nucleotides: TGTGCCTGGATGACCCTTAGCCACACTGAAGCTTTCTTT.

J is TRBJ1-5 and V is TRBV5-5; maybe TRBD1 (5 bases). Per the germline V gene, CDR1 is SGHKS and CDR2 is YYEKEE (reference sequence). The V and J ends lost 4 bases and 4 bases respectively, with 12 bases between them. The CDR3 is 14 amino acids. Here the CDR3 DNA reads TGTGCCAGCAGCCTCGGGACGGCAAATCAGCCCCAGCATTTT. This encodes CASSLGTANQPQHF.

This chain connects TRBV19 to TRBJ2-5, with 8 nucleotides matching TRBD2. The germline gives CDR1 LNHDA, CDR2 SQIVND (reference sequence). The CDR3 contains 17 residues. Germline trimming cut 2 bases from V and 4 bases from J; bases unmatched to any gene: 12. The CDR3 sequence is CASSITPLAGSAETQYF. CDR3 bases: TGTGCCAGTAGTATAACCCCCCTAGCGGGCTCAGCAGAGACCCAGTACTTC. Full variable domain (missing parts from reference TRBV19 and TRBJ2-5): DGGITQSPKYLFRKEGQNVTLSCEQNLNHDAMYWYRQDPGQGLRLIYYSQIVNDFQKGDIAEGYSVSREKKESFPLTVTSAQKNPTAFYLCASSITPLAGSAETQYFGPGTRLLVL.

This chain links TRBV6-5 with TRBJ2-2, with D tentatively TRBD1 (6 bases). CDR1 and CDR2 (germline): MNHEY, SVGAGI. The CDR3 has 13 residues. V was clipped by 6 bases and J by 8 bases, with 13 bases between them. CDR3 in amino acids: CASSRDITGELFF. The DNA for the CDR3 is TGTGCCAGCAGCCGGGACATCACTGGGGAGCTGTTTTTT.

The chain links TRBV6-1 to TRBJ1-2; TRBD1 aligns across 8 bases. CDR3 size: 15 residues. The V and J ends lost 0 bases and 6 bases, in that order; junction bases with no gene match: 6. Germline V gives CDR1 MNHNS, CDR2 SASEGT. The DNA for the CDR3 is TGTGCCAGCAGTGAAGCGATGGGACAGGTCGATGGCTACACCTTC. Protein product: CASSEAMGQVDGYTF.

The chain has TRBV10-3 and TRBJ1-2; D ambiguous. V gave up 6 bases and J gave up 8 bases, with 16 bases separating them. The CDR3 contains 13 residues. From germline, CDR1 is ENHRY and CDR2 SYGVKD. DNA of the CDR3: TGTGCCATCAGGGCGGACTCGGAAGGCGGCTACACCTTC. This gives the protein CAIRADSEGGYTF.

This clone has a handful of counts. The V call is TRBV6-5, the J call TRBJ1-1; a weak D match, TRBD1 (5 bases). CDR3 length: 14 residues. With 0 bases removed from V and 6 bases from J, the gap between germline ends came to 11 bases. The germline gives CDR1 MNHEY, CDR2 SVGAGI. CDR3 sequence (DNA): TGTGCCAGCAGTTACTCGAGTTGGGGGGCTGAAGCTTTCTTT. Its protein is CASSYSSWGAEAFF.

This rearrangement joins TRBV5-4 to TRBJ2-7; 9 bases match TRBD2. J gave up 6 bases and V 10 bases, and 11 bases lay outside the gene matches. This CDR3 is built from 13 residues. Germline values: CDR1 SGHNT, CDR2 YYREEE (reference sequence). The chain's CDR3 is CAGSLAGGLEQYF. CDR3 nucleotide sequence: TGTGCCGGATCCCTTGCGGGGGGGCTCGAGCAGTACTTC.

The chain has TRBV11-2 and TRBJ1-3; D is unresolved. The CDR3 is 13 amino acids. The germline V and J ends were trimmed by 5 bases and 4 bases, with 9 bases remaining between them. The germline gives CDR1 SGHAT, CDR2 FQNNGV. The CDR3 sequence is CASSALSGNTIYF. CDR3 nucleotides: TGTGCCAGCAGCGCGCTATCGGGAAACACCATATATTTT. The complete variable domain, with remaining parts taken from reference TRBV11-2 and TRBJ1-3, reads EAGVAQSPRYKIIEKRQSVAFWCNPISGHATLYWYQQILGQGPKLLIQFQNNGVVDDSQLPKDRFSAERLKGVDSTLKIQPAKLEDSAVYLCASSALSGNTIYFGEGSWLTVV.

The chain is built from TRBV6-1 and TRBJ1-5; TRBD1 might be the D (5 bases). The V and J ends lost 6 bases and 7 bases respectively, with 13 bases between them. This CDR3 comprises 13 residues. Germline V gene lookup returns CDR1 MNHNS and CDR2 SASEGT. CDR3 DNA sequence: TGTGCCAGCAGGGGGGGAAAAGGACAGCCCCAGCATTTT. Translation gives CASRGGKGQPQHF.

The chain carries TRBV11-2 and TRBJ2-1, with 11 nucleotides matching TRBD1. This CDR3 comprises 15 residues. V trimming: 6 bases; J trimming: 8 bases; junction bases outside the gene matches: 9. Germline V gives CDR1 SGHAT, CDR2 FQNNGV. The CDR3 bases are TGTGCCAGCAGTTCGGAGGGACAGGGGGTTTATGAGCAGTTCTTC. Translation gives CASSSEGQGVYEQFF. The complete variable domain, with remaining parts taken from reference TRBV11-2 and TRBJ2-1, reads EAGVAQSPRYKIIEKRQSVAFWCNPISGHATLYWYQQILGQGPKLLIQFQNNGVVDDSQLPKDRFSAERLKGVDSTLKIQPAKLEDSAVYLCASSSEGQGVYEQFFGPGTRLTVL.